This T cell receptor beta chain was retrieved from a study of OX40 agonist ivuxolimab in advanced cancers. Study-level information: Patients in the trial were receiving intravenous ivuxolimab every 2 weeks, at doses of 0.01 to 10 mg/kg. Patients were 82.7% male with ages about 23 to 79, mean around 61.

Libraries were prepared by immunoSEQ multiplex PCR; TCRdb keeps only in-frame clonotypes and omits some of them. This sample carries approximately 80,000 clones, 80% to 90% of them seen once, and the ten largest clones take just under 0.25%. The sample was CD4+ or CD8+ T cells sorted from blood, taken in a trial of the OX40 agonist ivuxolimab. The clonotype comes from an adult with an advanced solid tumor such as melanoma, head and neck, liver or kidney cancer.

The CDR3 DNA reads as TGCGCCAGCAGCCAAGATATCGGACAGGGTAGGGCCTACGAGCAGTACTTC. Translating it yields CASSQDIGQGRAYEQYF. This chain links TRBV4-3 with TRBJ2-7; TRBD1 matches at 8 bases. The CDR3 runs to 17 residues. Looked up from germline, CDR1 is LGHNA and CDR2 is YSLEER. V shed 0 bases and J 2 bases; nucleotides not matched to a gene: 9.